This entry features one T cell receptor (beta chain) sequence. Its recognized antigen is unknown. Per-base qualities were not stored, and no clone one base away is much larger. The germline V gene (reference sequence) sets CDR1 to LNHDA and CDR2 to SQIVND. Counted from cysteine to phenylalanine, this CDR3 has 14 amino acids. Kept here is only the CDR3 DNA, which spans 42 bases and is read in frame from base 1. Trimming takes 3 bases from V and 7 bases from J, and the germline ends sit 12 bases apart. This record comes from a study of graft-versus-host responses after intestinal transplantation (dated by TCRdb to about 2021). Concerning the study at large: Recipients received multivisceral, liver-intestinal, or isolated intestinal transplants. Anti-thymocyte globulin induction was given to all recipients, followed by maintenance tacrolimus and steroids for approximately three years. Bulk TCR-beta CDR3 sequencing was used to track graft-versus-host and host-versus-graft alloreactive T cell clones in the graft, circulation and bone marrow after intestinal transplantation. Alloreactive clones were identified by sequencing pre-transplant mixed lymphocyte reaction products and comparing these products with unstimulated pre-transplant donor and recipient T cells. A cohort of around 25 intestinal transplant recipients, including one retransplant, was enrolled, and a few patients lacking pretransplant specimens were excluded. Donor T cell macrochimerism was defined as a peak of at least 4% donor T cells among recipient peripheral blood mononuclear cells. Samples from three later patients were sequenced in-house on an Illumina MiSeq with MiXCR processing rather than by the commercial service. What the work shows at the level of the full study, not this receptor alone: Conclusions were limited by the relatively low number and heterogeneity of intestinal transplant patients. GvH clones turned up in recipient bone marrow, with some appearing earlier in ileal mucosa or blood, a pattern consistent with an intestinal mucosal origin. Early after transplant, declines in HvG clones were associated with peak levels of circulating GvH clones. In patients with donor T cell macrochimerism, the allografts had high GvH to HvG T cell clonal ratios.

Library method: the immunoSEQ multiplex PCR assay. In most patients, genomic DNA was isolated using the Qiagen DNeasy Blood and Tissue Kit and sent frozen to Adaptive Biotechnologies for TCR sequencing. High-throughput TCR-beta CDR3 sequencing of genomic DNA from most patients was performed by Adaptive Biotechnologies. From the authors' description of their analysis: TCR sequencing data for approximately 19 patients were retrieved from Adaptive's ImmunoSEQ software; a few other patients were processed with MiXCR and VDJtools. To correct CD4 versus CD8 sorting errors, any sequence found in both subsets at a frequency ratio below 5:1 was removed. CDR3 nucleotide sequences shared by donor and recipient were removed because the origin of these sequences could not be assigned. To count as alloreactive, a clone needed at least 2-fold expansion over unstimulated cells and a minimum CFSE-low frequency of 0.002% (template counts) or 0.001% (read counts). Mappable clones were those detected in sequenced pre-transplant spleen, lymph node, or MLR CFSE-low populations of the donor or recipient. Cumulative frequency of alloreactive clones was calculated as a percentage of all sequences weighted by copy number. Sourced from immuneACCESS, this table was stored by TCRdb with only in-frame sequences that have V and J called. A share of the clones is absent; for the studies checked, an unresolved V gene accounts for under half, and the remainder has no known explanation. The V and J calls and clone size are taken from that table; D and trimming were inferred from the DNA. This sample has 84,000 or so clones in its table, and roughly four fifths of those were observed once. Jointly, the top ten make up around 0.8% of the sample.

Explained via the paper, the time point label denotes: cells obtained before transplantation from donor or recipient. CD3+CD4+ and CD3+CD8+ populations were FACS-sorted from unstimulated pre-transplant donor and recipient cells taken from spleen or lymph nodes. This sample comprised unstimulated CD4+ T cells sorted from spleen or lymph node cells, obtained before intestinal transplant. The rearranged segments are TRBV19 and TRBJ2-2, with the D gene too uncertain to name. The source is a human donor who received an intestinal transplant. The sequenced DNA: TGTGCCAGTAGTATTCCCAGCCGCGGCGGGGAGCTGTTTTTT. It codes for CASSIPSRGGELFF.